These T cell receptor beta chains were read from a single sample in a study of blood T cell repertoires in COVID-19. Method: immunoSEQ multiplex PCR; TCRdb's copy keeps in-frame clones and lacks some. This sample has approximately 270,000 clones; about 91% occur once, and the top ten carry around 1.3%. The sequenced sample consisted of PBMCs or T cells enriched from blood (not recorded which). The origin of the receptors is a human donor in a cohort exposed to, infected with or recovered from COVID-19 (not recorded which). The donor label of this sample is uncertain. Each CDR3 is given with its conserved first and last residue. Each record gives: D gene, clone size, J gene, V gene, CDR3 protein, CDR3 DNA. The D gene is left open where the match is weak. Size is omitted from some rows. Given values are once, few, many or a class for expanded clones.

d_call: -
clone_size: -
j_call: TRBJ2-1
v_call: TRBV19
cdr3_aa: CASSIERGRSYNEQFF
cdr3_nt: TGTGCCAGTAGTATCGAACGGGGGAGGTCCTACAATGAGCAGTTCTTC

d_call: -
clone_size: -
j_call: TRBJ1-1
v_call: TRBV5-4
cdr3_aa: CASSFLDRKNTEAFF
cdr3_nt: TGTGCCAGCAGCTTCCTCGACAGAAAGAACACTGAAGCTTTCTTT

d_call: -
clone_size: -
j_call: TRBJ2-1
v_call: TRBV7-3
cdr3_aa: CASSHDGSSYNEQFF
cdr3_nt: TGTGCCAGCAGCCACGACGGGAGCTCCTACAATGAGCAGTTCTTC

d_call: -
clone_size: -
j_call: TRBJ1-2
v_call: TRBV29-1
cdr3_aa: CSVAEVGRGSEF
cdr3_nt: -

d_call: -
clone_size: -
j_call: TRBJ1-2
v_call: TRBV5-1
cdr3_aa: CASSLERSGYTF
cdr3_nt: TGCGCCAGCAGCTTGGAAAGGAGCGGCTACACCTTC

d_call: TRBD1
clone_size: few
j_call: TRBJ1-1
v_call: TRBV4-1
cdr3_aa: CASSHPAGGNTEAFF
cdr3_nt: TGCGCCAGCAGCCACCCGGCAGGGGGGAACACTGAAGCTTTCTTT

d_call: -
clone_size: -
j_call: TRBJ1-2
v_call: TRBV4-3
cdr3_aa: CASSFRADYGYTF
cdr3_nt: TGCGCCAGCAGCTTCCGAGCGGACTATGGCTACACCTTC

d_call: TRBD1
clone_size: -
j_call: TRBJ2-6
v_call: TRBV6-2/TRBV6-3
cdr3_aa: CASSYQAVPGQGISGANVLTF
cdr3_nt: TGTGCCAGCAGTTACCAAGCCGTCCCGGGACAGGGGATCTCTGGGGCCAACGTCCTGACTTTC

d_call: TRBD2
clone_size: -
j_call: TRBJ2-2
v_call: TRBV24-1
cdr3_aa: CATSDPGLAGVTGELFF
cdr3_nt: TGTGCCACCAGTGACCCTGGACTAGCGGGGGTCACCGGGGAGCTGTTTTTT

d_call: TRBD2
clone_size: -
j_call: TRBJ2-4
v_call: TRBV6-1
cdr3_aa: CASSEEAGQVRDIQYF
cdr3_nt: TGTGCCAGCAGTGAAGAAGCGGGGCAGGTCAGGGACATTCAGTACTTC

d_call: -
clone_size: -
j_call: TRBJ2-5
v_call: TRBV7-2
cdr3_aa: CASSLARLEETQYF
cdr3_nt: TGTGCCAGCAGCTTAGCGAGGCTGGAAGAGACCCAGTACTTC

d_call: TRBD2
clone_size: -
j_call: TRBJ2-1
v_call: TRBV12-5
cdr3_aa: CASGLVPSGGAIEQFF
cdr3_nt: TGTGCTAGTGGTTTGGTACCAAGCGGGGGGGCCATTGAGCAGTTCTTC

d_call: -
clone_size: -
j_call: TRBJ1-3
v_call: TRBV30
cdr3_aa: CAVNPTGNSGNTIYF
cdr3_nt: TGTGCCGTGAACCCCACAGGGAACTCTGGAAACACCATATATTTT

d_call: -
clone_size: -
j_call: TRBJ2-7
v_call: TRBV29-1
cdr3_aa: CSVVGQGGYEQYF
cdr3_nt: TGCAGCGTTGTCGGACAGGGAGGGTACGAGCAGTACTTC

d_call: TRBD2
clone_size: -
j_call: TRBJ2-7
v_call: TRBV11-2
cdr3_aa: CASSPGLAGAYEQYF
cdr3_nt: TGTGCCAGCAGCCCCGGCCTAGCGGGGGCCTACGAGCAGTACTTC

d_call: TRBD1
clone_size: -
j_call: TRBJ1-3
v_call: TRBV5-1
cdr3_aa: CASSLQGAGNTIYF
cdr3_nt: TGCGCCAGCAGCTTACAGGGGGCTGGAAACACCATATATTTT

d_call: -
clone_size: -
j_call: TRBJ2-7
v_call: TRBV3-1/TRBV3-2
cdr3_aa: CASSQLFQGREQYF
cdr3_nt: TGTGCCAGCAGCCAATTATTTCAGGGTCGCGAGCAGTACTTC

d_call: TRBD1
clone_size: -
j_call: TRBJ2-3
v_call: TRBV7-9
cdr3_aa: CASRRPGQGMPDTQYF
cdr3_nt: TGTGCCAGCAGAAGACCGGGACAGGGAATGCCAGATACGCAGTATTTT

d_call: -
clone_size: -
j_call: TRBJ1-2
v_call: TRBV7-2
cdr3_aa: CASSLRGAHGYTF
cdr3_nt: TGTGCCAGCAGCTTGCGGGGGGCCCATGGCTACACCTTC

d_call: TRBD1
clone_size: -
j_call: TRBJ2-7
v_call: TRBV14
cdr3_aa: CASSLGQSIYEQYF
cdr3_nt: TGTGCCAGCAGCCTGGGACAGTCCATCTACGAGCAGTACTTC

d_call: TRBD1
clone_size: -
j_call: TRBJ2-2
v_call: TRBV5-4
cdr3_aa: CASSSLDRGGTGELFF
cdr3_nt: TGTGCCAGCAGCTCCTTGGACAGGGGTGGGACCGGGGAGCTGTTTTTT

d_call: TRBD1
clone_size: -
j_call: TRBJ2-2
v_call: TRBV6-5
cdr3_aa: CASSRGQLTGELFF
cdr3_nt: TGTGCCAGCAGCCGGGGACAGCTCACCGGGGAGCTGTTTTTT

d_call: TRBD1
clone_size: -
j_call: TRBJ2-2
v_call: TRBV4-1
cdr3_aa: CASSQTGVGELFF
cdr3_nt: TGCGCCAGCAGCCAGACAGGGGTCGGGGAGCTGTTTTTT

d_call: -
clone_size: -
j_call: TRBJ1-5
v_call: TRBV19
cdr3_aa: CASTYPGHGTTHQPQHF
cdr3_nt: TGTGCCAGTACCTATCCGGGACACGGTACAACGCATCAGCCCCAGCATTTT

d_call: -
clone_size: -
j_call: TRBJ1-6
v_call: TRBV27
cdr3_aa: CASSMGAVNPLHF
cdr3_nt: TGTGCCAGCAGCATGGGGGCGGTGAACCCCCTCCACTTT

d_call: TRBD1
clone_size: -
j_call: TRBJ1-1
v_call: TRBV7-3
cdr3_aa: CASSRDRGTEAFF
cdr3_nt: TGTGCCAGCAGTCGTGACAGGGGCACTGAAGCTTTCTTT

d_call: -
clone_size: -
j_call: TRBJ1-4
v_call: TRBV4-1
cdr3_aa: CASSLNDGGEKLFF
cdr3_nt: TGCGCCAGCAGCCTCAACGATGGCGGAGAAAAACTGTTTTTT

d_call: -
clone_size: -
j_call: TRBJ2-7
v_call: TRBV6-5
cdr3_aa: CASSSGVATYEQYF
cdr3_nt: TGTGCCAGCAGTTCCGGAGTCGCCACCTACGAGCAGTACTTC

d_call: -
clone_size: once
j_call: TRBJ1-1
v_call: TRBV2
cdr3_aa: CARRESRTEAFF
cdr3_nt: TGTGCCAGACGGGAATCTCGCACTGAAGCTTTCTTT

d_call: -
clone_size: -
j_call: TRBJ1-5
v_call: TRBV5-1
cdr3_aa: CASSLGGESNQPQHF
cdr3_nt: TGCGCCAGCAGCTTGGGCGGGGAGAGCAATCAGCCCCAGCATTTT

d_call: TRBD1
clone_size: -
j_call: TRBJ1-1
v_call: TRBV5-4
cdr3_aa: CASQLGQGNGRTEAFF
cdr3_nt: TGTGCCAGCCAACTAGGACAGGGGAACGGAAGGACTGAAGCTTTCTTT

d_call: -
clone_size: -
j_call: TRBJ1-1
v_call: TRBV5-1
cdr3_aa: CASSFQENTEAFF
cdr3_nt: TGCGCCAGCAGTTTTCAGGAGAACACTGAAGCTTTCTTT

d_call: -
clone_size: -
j_call: TRBJ2-7
v_call: TRBV14
cdr3_aa: CASSQVPAYEQYF
cdr3_nt: TGTGCCAGCAGCCAAGTTCCCGCCTACGAGCAGTACTTC

d_call: -
clone_size: -
j_call: TRBJ1-1
v_call: TRBV10-3
cdr3_aa: CAISPQILHPEAFF
cdr3_nt: TGTGCCATCAGTCCTCAGATCCTCCACCCTGAAGCTTTCTTT

d_call: -
clone_size: -
j_call: TRBJ2-7
v_call: TRBV19
cdr3_aa: CASSMNRAGDEQYF
cdr3_nt: TGTGCCAGTAGTATGAACAGGGCAGGGGACGAGCAGTACTTC

d_call: TRBD1
clone_size: -
j_call: TRBJ2-3
v_call: TRBV19
cdr3_aa: CASSMRGGSRHTQYF
cdr3_nt: TGTGCCAGTAGTATGCGAGGGGGCTCCCGCCATACGCAGTATTTT

d_call: -
clone_size: -
j_call: TRBJ2-1
v_call: TRBV5-4
cdr3_aa: CASSQGTLAVNEQFF
cdr3_nt: TGTGCCAGCAGCCAGGGGACACTGGCGGTTAATGAGCAGTTCTTC

d_call: -
clone_size: -
j_call: TRBJ2-7
v_call: TRBV14
cdr3_aa: CASSRGLSNEQYF
cdr3_nt: TGTGCCAGCAGCCGTGGGCTCTCGAACGAGCAGTACTTC